This T cell receptor beta chain was obtained from a study of beta chain features in type 1 diabetes. On the study more broadly: Regarding age, gender and cell yields, patients proved similar to healthy donors. Sorted cells, some 110 million in number, were examined across all samples. Broader study findings: Researchers caution that PCR might favor shorter templates, equally among patients and controls. Patients with Type 1 diabetes showed moderately but significantly shorter TCRB CDR3s in all four CD4+ subsets.

Populations obtained by sorting all exceeded 95% purity. The V gene's germline CDR1 is ENHRY and CDR2 SYGVKD. CDR3 length: 13 amino acids. The V and J ends lost 6 bases and 8 bases respectively, with 14 bases between them. Of the isolated RNA, all was reverse transcribed, and so the sequenced material was expressed TCRB transcripts. Clones were sequenced by immunoSEQ multiplex PCR, and TCRdb holds only the in-frame ones, with some missing. The sample holds 300,000 to 350,000 clones; 7% to 10% are singletons and the top ten take about 1%. This clone was seen a handful of times. Its cognate antigen is unknown.

This receptor was taken from a man aged 25 to 45 with type 1 diabetes. Sequences were obtained from central memory CD4+ T cells from blood. The rearrangement uses TRBV10-3 and TRBJ1-5, with D tentatively TRBD1 (5 bases). DNA for the CDR3: TGTGCCATCAGGATGACAGAGGAAAAGCCCCAGCATTTT. This codes for CAIRMTEEKPQHF.